This is a list of T cell receptor beta chains from one sample in a study of T cell changes during pregnancy in multiple sclerosis. The data were produced by immunoSEQ multiplex PCR, yet TCRdb's version contains in-frame clones alone and is incomplete. The repertoire has roughly 18,000 clones, 85% to 90% of them found once; the top ten carry over 9%. The sample consisted of CD8+ T cells from peripheral blood mononuclear cells, taken after pregnancy. Receptor source: a female donor with multiple sclerosis, enrolled in a pregnancy study. CDR3s leave out the opening cysteine and the closing phenylalanine or tryptophan.

TRBV9 ASSVGLARTDTQY
TRBV14 ASSSLSWQTGLGAEQY
TRBV7-9 ASKGLQDYQETQY
TRBV10-3 AISRTSGDGTDTQY
TRBV7-2 ASSLMLAANEQF
TRBV6-5 ASSYTGEKLF
TRBV19 ASSLSGSSYNEQF
TRBV5-1 ASSFTGVYETDTQY
TRBV4-3 ASSQDNVGNTEAF
TRBV6-4 ASSDGTSDYNEQF
TRBV7-9 ASSDWSGGFTEAF
TRBV6-5 ASSSGLFLNTEAF